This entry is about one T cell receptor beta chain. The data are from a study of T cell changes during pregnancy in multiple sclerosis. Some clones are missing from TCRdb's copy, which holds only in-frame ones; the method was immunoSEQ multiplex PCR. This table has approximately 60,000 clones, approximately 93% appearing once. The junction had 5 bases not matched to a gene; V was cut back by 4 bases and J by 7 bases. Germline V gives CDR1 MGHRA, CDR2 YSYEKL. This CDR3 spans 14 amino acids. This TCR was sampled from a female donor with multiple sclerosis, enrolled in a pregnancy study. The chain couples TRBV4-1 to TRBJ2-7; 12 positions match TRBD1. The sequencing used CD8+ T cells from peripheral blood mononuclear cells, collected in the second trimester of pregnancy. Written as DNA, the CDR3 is TGCGCCAGCAGCCCGGGACAGGGGGCGAGAGAGCAGTACTTC. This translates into CASSPGQGAREQYF.